This TCR beta chain was documented in a study of tumor-infiltrating lymphocytes in primary liver carcinoma. Study at large: Samples produced roughly 3.65 to 7.5 million productive TCRbeta reads, comparable across tissue types. The study's findings and limits: Only around 7.5-24% of top clones occurred in all five tumor regions. Less overlap was seen in tumor-adjacent and tumor-blood pairs than in tumor region pairs.

Extraction of RNA together with DNA used 20-30 mg of unsorted bulk tissue. Points on this clonotype: The target antigen is unknown. Its ends do not fully match the called genes, so a read error is possible.

TCR beta cDNA was made from roughly 500 ng total RNA with a constant-region primer. Three nested multiplex PCR rounds, a slightly modified ARM-PCR method, built the TCR beta libraries. TRBV1-TRBV30 forward primers paired with a C-beta reverse primer drove the first two PCR rounds, roughly 10 cycles each. A single record per CDR3 protein comes from TCRdb applying MiXCR to the multiplex PCR reads. The sample has tens of thousands of distinct CDR3 sequences, around 77% seen once. This CDR3 contains 19 residues. Germline V gene sequence: CDR1 MNHNS, CDR2 SASEGT. Sequencing was carried out using liver tumor tissue from sampling region 4. The subset was: tumor region T4, right-lateral pole. The sequence was collected from a woman in her 30s with primary liver carcinoma and hepatitis B virus infection. The chain couples TRBV6-1 to TRBJ2-2, with D perhaps being TRBD1 or TRBD2 (6 bases each). The CDR3 nucleotides are TGTGCCAGCAATGAAACCCGTCCCGGGGGCGTTGCGAACACCGGGGAGCTGTTTTTT. This translates into CASNETRPGGVANTGELFF.